This T cell receptor (beta chain) was recovered during a study of T cells in Graves' hyperthyroidism and ophthalmopathy. Regarding the study as a whole: Model-based prediction identified ophthalmopathy a median around 6.5 months prior to its onset.

The investigators amplified TCR beta CDR3 regions from RNA transcripts. HTBI primers were employed in a first-round RT-PCR of the TCR CDR3. Via MiXCR, TCRdb re-called the multiplex PCR reads, giving one row per CDR3 protein. The sample contains a few hundred thousand distinct CDR3 sequences, 15% to 19% of which appear only once. Those with hyperthyroidism were 18 to 65 years old, newly diagnosed, and ill for under 2 months. The PBMCs were taken from more than 8 ml of fresh peripheral blood. At least ten counts were recorded for this clonotype. Its target is not known. Germline lookup yields CDR1 GTSNPN and CDR2 SVGIG (reference sequence). The CDR3 length is 14 residues. V gave up 4 bases and J gave up 0 bases; unmatched junction bases: 5.

The receptor was derived from a young woman with Graves' hyperthyroidism. Sequences were obtained from blood. V is TRBV30 and J is TRBJ2-7, with TRBD1 matching 8 bases. CDR3 protein: CAWKRDRGSYEQYF. The CDR3 DNA reads as TGTGCCTGGAAACGAGACAGGGGCTCCTACGAGCAGTACTTC.